Shown below are 20 T cell receptor beta chains from a single sample sequenced in a study of CD8 T cells in Susac syndrome. RNA amounts of roughly 0.45 to 1 ug underwent reverse transcription with random hexamers. TCRdb reanalysed the immunoSEQ multiplex PCR reads using MiXCR and keeps one entry per CDR3 protein. The sample yields 73,000 or so distinct CDR3 sequences, about 95% seen once. The specimen sequenced was CD8+ T cells from PBMCs. The receptor set was obtained from a human donor with multiple sclerosis.

This clonotype showed up just once. This chain links TRBV20-1 with TRBJ1-1; 8 bases map to TRBD1. This CDR3 contains 13 residues. Germline CDR1 is DFQATT and CDR2 is SNEGSKA (reference sequence). The V segment lost 3 bases and the J segment 0 bases; nucleotides outside the gene matches: 0. Written as DNA, the CDR3 is TGCAGTGCTAGGGACAGGGTGAACACTGAAGCTTTCTTT. Amino acid sequence: CSARDRVNTEAFF.

This clonotype was observed a single time. The rearrangement joins TRBV2 to TRBJ1-1; D possibly corresponds to TRBD1 (5 bases). CDR3 length equals 15 residues. Trimming cost V 8 bases and J 0 bases, with 16 bases left between them. Germline V gene lookup returns CDR1 SNHLY and CDR2 FYNNEI. Here the CDR3 reads CASSPGRGMNTEAFF. Here the CDR3 DNA reads TGTGCCAGCTCGCCGGGACGGGGGATGAACACTGAAGCTTTCTTT.

The chain links TRBV13 to TRBJ2-2; TRBD2 might be the D (6 bases). The V end lost 0 bases, the J end lost 11 bases, and 10 bases lay between the germline ends. CDR1 is PRHDT and CDR2 is FYEKMQ in the germline V gene (reference sequence). This CDR3 is built from 13 residues. DNA of the CDR3: TGTGCCAGCAGCTTAGGAACTAGCAGCGAGCTGTTTTTT. Translated, it gives CASSLGTSSELFF.

V usage is TRBV11-2 and J usage is TRBJ2-3; no clear D. V was clipped by 5 bases and J by 0 bases, with 9 bases between them. This CDR3 has 14 residues. The germline gives CDR1 SGHAT, CDR2 FQNNGV. CDR3 residues: CASSKSDSTDTQYF. The CDR3 nucleotides are TGTGCCAGCAGCAAGAGTGATAGCACAGATACGCAGTATTTT.

This clonotype was detected only once. The genes are TRBV7-9 and TRBJ2-1; TRBD1 is a possible D gene (6 bases). CDR1 is SEHNR and CDR2 is FQNEAQ in the germline V gene (reference sequence). The CDR3 is 15 amino acids. Trimming removed 5 bases at V and 4 bases at J, with 15 bases between. CDR3 loop: CASSGPRTVYNEQFF. The DNA of the CDR3 is TGTGCCAGCAGCGGCCCAAGGACAGTATACAATGAGCAGTTCTTC.

This clonotype was seen a few times. The genes are TRBV4-1 and TRBJ2-4; no firm D call. V lost 1 base and J lost 0, with 10 bases in between. CDR1 is MGHRA, CDR2 YSYEKL, per germline. The CDR3 totals 16 residues. The CDR3 sequence: CASSQGVYQAKNIQYF. CDR3 in DNA: TGCGCCAGCAGCCAAGGAGTCTATCAAGCCAAAAACATTCAGTACTTC.

This rearrangement joins TRBV7-2 to TRBJ2-1; TRBD1 matches at 7 bases. The germline gives CDR1 SGHTA, CDR2 FQGNSA. V was pared by 5 bases and J by 2 bases, with 6 bases of the junction left unmatched. This CDR3 comprises 15 residues. The CDR3, as DNA: TGTGCCAGCAGCGCCCGGGACAGAACCTACAATGAGCAGTTCTTC. It codes for CASSARDRTYNEQFF.

The rearrangement joins TRBV7-6 to TRBJ1-1; tentative D call: TRBD1 (5 bases). CDR1 and CDR2 (germline): SGHVS, FNYEAQ. The CDR3 extends over 12 amino acids. The V end was cut by 0 bases, the J end by 11 bases, with 10 bases between. The CDR3 loop is CASSLAGEGAFF. CDR3 bases: TGTGCCAGCAGCTTAGCCGGGGAGGGGGCTTTCTTT. The full variable domain, completed using reference TRBV7-6 and TRBJ1-1, is GAGVSQSPRYKVTKRGQDVALRCDPISGHVSLYWYRQALGQGPEFLTYFNYEAQQDKSGLPNDRFSAERPEGSISTLTIQRTEQRDSAMYRCASSLAGEGAFFGQGTRLTVV.

The chain uses TRBV6-2 or TRBV6-3 and TRBJ2-5, with TRBD2 identical over 11 bases. The J segment lost 2 bases and the V segment lost 6 bases, leaving 5 bases of the junction unmatched. This CDR3 has 15 amino acids. Germline loops: CDR1 MNHEY, CDR2 SVGEGT. The CDR3 sequence is CASRKLAGEQETQYF. CDR3 coding DNA: TGTGCCAGCAGGAAACTAGCGGGGGAGCAAGAGACCCAGTACTTC.

This chain connects TRBV29-1 to TRBJ2-1, with D unresolved. V was cut by 3 bases and J by 7 bases, with 10 bases left in between. This CDR3 has 12 amino acids. Germline CDR1 SQVTM, CDR2 ANQGSEA. In DNA form, the CDR3 reads TGCAGCGTTGAGAAGGGAAGAAATGAGCAGTTCTTC. Residues: CSVEKGRNEQFF.

The rearrangement joins TRBV7-9 to TRBJ2-7, with TRBD2 matching over 7 bases. Trimming cost V 3 bases and J 3 bases; bases outside gene matches: 2. CDR1 is SEHNR, CDR2 FQNEAQ, per germline (reference sequence). This CDR3 comprises 13 residues. CDR3 nucleotide sequence: TGTGCCAGCAGCTTTAAGCGGGACTACGAGCAGTACTTC. Its protein product is CASSFKRDYEQYF.

The J gene is TRBJ2-7, the V gene TRBV27; D may be TRBD2 (5 bases). V was cut by 3 bases and J by 4 bases, with 10 bases left in between. Germline loops: CDR1 MNHEY, CDR2 SMNVEV (reference sequence). This CDR3 comprises 13 residues. The CDR3 DNA follows: TGTGCCAGCAGTTTGGCTAGCCAATACGAGCAGTACTTC. This gives the protein CASSLASQYEQYF.

Regarding this clonotype: The junction departs from germline at one end; a sequencing error may be responsible. The rearrangement uses TRBV11-2 and TRBJ2-7; 11 positions match TRBD2. CDR1 is SGHAT and CDR2 is FQNNGV in the germline V gene. The CDR3 extends over 11 amino acids. CDR3 nucleotides: TGTGCCAGCAGCCGACTAGCGGGGCCGGACTTC. It encodes CASSRLAGPDF.

V is TRBV5-1 and J is TRBJ2-7; no definite D call. V lost 3 bases and J 6 bases, leaving 13 bases between the germline ends. The CDR3 totals 13 residues. From germline, CDR1 is SGHRS and CDR2 YFSETQ. As DNA, the CDR3 is TGCGCCAGCAGCTACGGTTTCTCGGTCGAGCAGTACTTC. Amino acid sequence: CASSYGFSVEQYF.

This clonotype has just one count. The genes are TRBV19 and TRBJ1-2; D is ambiguous. The CDR3 length is 14 residues. Germline lookup yields CDR1 LNHDA and CDR2 SQIVND (reference sequence). Trimming cost V 1 base and J 8 bases, with 14 bases left between them. CDR3 loop: CASSIGPGQEGYTF. The CDR3 DNA reads TGTGCCAGTAGTATAGGGCCCGGCCAAGAGGGCTACACCTTC.

The rearrangement links TRBV7-8 to TRBJ1-1; D remains unclear. V shed 5 bases and J shed 1 base, with 14 bases lying between them. This CDR3 contains 15 residues. Germline-derived CDR1 and CDR2 are SGHVS and FQNEAQ. The CDR3 DNA reads as TGTGCCAGCAGCGCCCCGGGTAGGGCGAACACTGAAGCTTTCTTT. This gives the protein CASSAPGRANTEAFF.

This chain links TRBV18 with TRBJ2-1, with 8 bases fitting TRBD2. With V trimmed by 6 bases and J by 2 bases, 3 bases remained unmatched. CDR3 length equals 14 residues. Germline V CDR1 and CDR2: KGHSH, LQKENI. The CDR3 spells CASSPGGPYNEQFF. For the CDR3, the DNA is TGTGCCAGCTCTCCGGGGGGGCCCTACAATGAGCAGTTCTTC.

The CDR3 sequence: CASSSSPTGGYTF. In DNA form, the CDR3 reads TGTGCCAGCAGTTCCTCCCCGACAGGTGGCTACACCTTC. The rearrangement joins TRBV6-5 to TRBJ1-2; D is perhaps TRBD1 (6 bases). In germline, CDR1 is MNHEY, CDR2 SVGAGI. The CDR3 sequence is 13 residues long. Deletions cut 4 bases from V and 7 bases from J, with 13 bases between.

J is TRBJ1-1 and V is TRBV5-1; tentatively, D is TRBD1 (5 bases). Germline CDR1 is SGHRS and CDR2 is YFSETQ. V was cut by 4 bases and J by 8 bases, with 12 bases left in between. This CDR3 has 12 residues. CDR3 region: CASSPGTSEAFF. The CDR3 bases are TGCGCCAGCAGCCCCGGGACCTCCGAAGCTTTCTTT.

The rearrangement links TRBV12-3 or TRBV12-4 to TRBJ2-5; D is possibly TRBD2 (6 bases). Trimming stripped 3 bases from V and 3 bases from J, with 14 bases between. CDR3 size: 15 residues. In DNA, the CDR3 is TGTGCCAGCAGTTTCTCGGGACTTTACGAAGAGACCCAGTACTTC. Translating gives CASSFSGLYEETQYF.